The 21 T cell receptor beta chains in this list originate from one sample, sequenced in a study of T cells in Graves' hyperthyroidism and ophthalmopathy. The TCR beta CDR3 regions underwent amplification using RNA transcripts as the source. Initially, a first-round RT-PCR of the TCR CDR3 employed the HTBI primer set. TCRdb ran MiXCR on the multiplex PCR reads and lists one entry per CDR3 protein. The sample records around 350,000 distinct CDR3 sequences, about 14% being singletons. The sequenced material came from blood. The receptors were sampled from a woman in her twenties or thirties with Graves' ophthalmopathy.

The gene calls are TRBV27 and TRBJ1-6; D ambiguous. This CDR3 contains 14 residues. Germline CDR1 is MNHEY and CDR2 is SMNVEV (reference sequence). Trimming took off 3 bases at V and 4 bases at J, with 7 bases between the two ends. In DNA, the CDR3 is TGTGCCAGCAGTTTCCAAGCTTATAATTCACCCCTCCACTTT. Translation gives CASSFQAYNSPLHF.

This clonotype has a handful of counts. The chain is built from TRBV18 and TRBJ1-4; D gene ambiguous. CDR1 and CDR2 from the germline V gene are KGHSH and LQKENI. The CDR3 extends over 15 amino acids. Trimming left V 3 bases short and J 0 bases short, with 8 bases between. DNA of the CDR3: TGTGCCAGCTCACCCGTCTTTGCAACTAATGAAAAACTGTTTTTT. It codes for CASSPVFATNEKLFF.

As for this clonotype: This may arise from a read error, as a much more abundant clone is one base away. The V call is TRBV11-2, the J call TRBJ2-2; D gene ambiguous. Germline V gene data show CDR1 as SGHAT and CDR2 as FQNNGV. V shed 4 bases and J shed 7 bases, with 7 bases lying between them. The CDR3 loop spans 12 amino acids. The CDR3 sequence is CASSCQGGELFF. DNA for the CDR3: TGTGCCAGCAGCTGCCAAGGCGGGGAGCTGTTTTTT.

A word on this clonotype: A much bigger clone sits one base away, suggesting this may be a read error. The gene calls are TRBV18 and TRBJ1-3; D unresolved. V was pared by 3 bases and J by 8 bases, with 20 bases between. The CDR3 is made up of 16 amino acids. Germline-derived CDR1 and CDR2 are KGHSH and LQKENI. CDR3 sequence reads: CASSPGLRFSGDTIYF. CDR3 coding DNA: TGTGCCAGCTCACCGGGGTTGAGGTTCTCAGGAGACACCATATATTTT.

Concerning this clonotype: Just one base apart from a much larger clone, this may be a read error. This sequence joins TRBV18 and TRBJ1-1; D is uncertain. The CDR3 extends over 17 amino acids. CDR1 and CDR2 from the germline V gene are KGHSH and LQKENI. The CDR3 DNA follows: TGTGCCAGCCCACCACGAGGTGCCAGCGGTGGCCACACTGAAGCTTTCTTT. Amino acids: CASPPRGASGGHTEAFF.

This clonotype has at least ten counts. The chain links TRBV5-1 to TRBJ2-7; 7 nucleotides line up with TRBD2. The CDR3 is 14 residues long. J lost 3 bases, V lost 4 bases, and 7 bases had no gene match. Germline CDR1 SGHRS, CDR2 YFSETQ. CDR3 in amino acids: CASSRAGDSYEQYF. In DNA, the CDR3 is TGCGCCAGCAGCCGGGCGGGGGATAGCTACGAGCAGTACTTC. Filled out from reference TRBV5-1 and TRBJ2-7, the complete variable domain reads KAGVTQTPRYLIKTRGQQVTLSCSPISGHRSVSWYQQTPGQGLQFLFEYFSETQRNKGNFPGRFSGRQFSNSRSEMNVSTLELGDSALYLCASSRAGDSYEQYFGPGTRLTVT.

This clonotype was counted at least ten times. V usage is TRBV7-2 and J usage is TRBJ2-7; unclear D gene. CDR1 SGHTA and CDR2 FQGNSA come from the germline V gene. CDR3 size: 14 residues. V was clipped by 2 bases and J by 0 bases, with 8 bases between them. The CDR3 here is CASSLFDFSYEQYF. CDR3 DNA sequence: TGTGCCAGCAGCTTATTCGACTTCTCCTACGAGCAGTACTTC.

V gene TRBV9 combines with J gene TRBJ2-7; possible D gene TRBD2, 5 bases. CDR1 and CDR2 (germline): SGDLS, YYNGEE. The CDR3 consists of 14 residues. Trimming removed 0 bases at V and 1 base at J, with 8 bases between. The CDR3 region has the DNA TGTGCCAGCAGCGTAGCCAGCGGTTCCTACGAGCAGTACTTC. Translating gives CASSVASGSYEQYF.

As for this clonotype: Likely a read error: the CDR3 ends without its conserved phenylalanine or tryptophan. No DNA is shown, since the ends of the CDR3 on it are uncertain; the CDR3 is the one TCRdb lists. The V call is TRBV30, the J call TRBJ1-1. The CDR3 region is 15 residues in length, termini included. Germline V lookup: CDR1 GTSNPN, CDR2 SVGIG (reference sequence). CDR3 in amino acids: CAWKRDSSMNTEAVS.

This clonotype was detected many times. V and J are TRBV28 and TRBJ2-4; D uncertain. Trimming left V 3 bases short and J 1 base short, with 10 bases between. Germline assignment: CDR1 MDHEN and CDR2 SYDVKM. The CDR3 totals 15 residues. The CDR3: CASSLPSGAKNIQYF. In DNA form, the CDR3 reads TGTGCCAGCAGTTTGCCCTCCGGGGCCAAAAACATTCAGTACTTC. Complete variable domain (other parts from reference TRBV28 and TRBJ2-4): DVKVTQSSRYLVKRTGEKVFLECVQDMDHENMFWYRQDPGLGLRLIYFSYDVKMKEKGDIPEGYSVSREKKERFSLILESASTNQTSMYLCASSLPSGAKNIQYFGAGTRLSVL.

This clonotype was counted many times. V usage is TRBV2 and J usage is TRBJ2-5; 8 bases agree with TRBD1. The CDR3 covers 14 residues. With 10 bases clipped from V and 2 bases from J, the junction kept 9 bases outside the gene matches. Germline assignment: CDR1 SNHLY and CDR2 FYNNEI. The CDR3 is CATAPGTGQETQYF. CDR3 nucleotide sequence: TGTGCCACCGCCCCCGGGACAGGACAAGAGACCCAGTACTTC.

This clonotype was seen repeatedly, ten times or more. V usage is TRBV4-2 and J usage is TRBJ2-7; possibly TRBD1 for D (6 bases). The CDR3 extends over 15 amino acids. CDR1 and CDR2 from the germline V gene are LGHNA and YNFKEQ. Trimming pared 0 bases from V and 2 bases from J, leaving 11 bases between. The CDR3 reads CASSQDGQGTYEQYF. The CDR3 DNA follows: TGTGCCAGCAGCCAAGATGGGCAGGGGACCTACGAGCAGTACTTC.

The chain uses TRBV4-1 and TRBJ2-1, with D unresolved. V was pared by 4 bases and J by 9 bases, with 10 bases between. This CDR3 region has 12 residues. CDR1 and CDR2 (germline): MGHRA, YSYEKL. CDR3 protein: CASSPVFGEQFF. In DNA form, the CDR3 reads TGCGCCAGCAGCCCGGTGTTTGGTGAGCAGTTCTTC.

The table lists this clonotype with a few counts. The chain recombines TRBV12-3 or TRBV12-4 with TRBJ2-7; tentative D call: TRBD2 (6 bases). The CDR3 is made up of 15 amino acids. V was pared by 0 bases and J by 5 bases, with 14 bases between. The CDR3 region has the DNA TGTGCCAGCAGTTTAGCCCGAGCGGGTGTGGACGAGCAGTACTTC. Translation: CASSLARAGVDEQYF.

This clonotype was detected ten times or more. The chain joins TRBV7-3 to TRBJ2-1, with 10 positions matching TRBD2. This CDR3 spans 16 amino acids. Germline assignment: CDR1 SGHTA and CDR2 FQGTGA. V lost 4 bases and J lost 5; bases outside the gene matches: 8. The CDR3 sequence: CASSSSGGYDNNEQFF. The CDR3, as DNA: TGTGCCAGCAGCTCTAGCGGGGGATACGATAACAATGAGCAGTTCTTC.

This clonotype has a count of ten or more. The V gene is TRBV28, the J gene TRBJ2-2; no clear D. The length of the CDR3 is 12 residues. V lost 11 bases and J 6 bases, leaving 13 bases between the germline ends. Germline V gene sequence: CDR1 MDHEN, CDR2 SYDVKM. CDR3 bases: TGTGCCGTCCACTCTCGATCCGGGGAGCTGTTTTTT. It is translated as CAVHSRSGELFF.

About this clonotype itself: A much larger clone lies a single base off, so this may be a read error. The V and J genes are TRBV5-1 and TRBJ1-3; D is unclear. Germline lookup yields CDR1 SGHRS and CDR2 YFSETQ. CDR3 size: 11 residues. The CDR3 region is CASKSGNTLYF. Written as DNA, the CDR3 is TGCGCCAGCAAATCTGGAAACACCCTATATTTT.

The DNA for the CDR3 is TGTGCCATCAGTGAGTATCGGGGATCTTCAGATCAGCCCCAGCATTTT. Translated: CAISEYRGSSDQPQHF. The chain has TRBV10-3 and TRBJ1-5; D unresolved. V was pared by 1 base and J by 5 bases, with 15 bases between. This CDR3 region has 16 residues. Germline V CDR1 and CDR2: ENHRY, SYGVKD.

Points on this clonotype: This may stem from a read error, because a much larger clone lies one nucleotide away. The CDR3 coding sequence is TGTGCCAGCAGTTTTCTGATAGGACTCCCGTACGAGCAGTACTTC. Translated: CASSFLIGLPYEQYF. The V call is TRBV12-3 or TRBV12-4, the J call TRBJ2-7; weak D call: TRBD2 (5 bases). The CDR3 covers 15 residues. The V end lost 3 bases, the J end lost 4 bases, and 16 bases lay between the germline ends.

There are many counts of this clonotype. The chain recombines TRBV3-1 with TRBJ2-7; TRBD1 might be the D (5 bases). In germline, CDR1 is LGHDT, CDR2 YNNKEL (reference sequence). Trimming took off 2 bases at V and 3 bases at J, with 11 bases between the two ends. The CDR3 contains 14 residues. CDR3 bases: TGTGCCAGCAGCCAATACACAGGTAACTACGAGCAGTACTTC. Translation: CASSQYTGNYEQYF.

V usage is TRBV10-1 and J usage is TRBJ2-3; 7 bases align to TRBD2. The CDR3 sequence is 17 residues long. With 5 bases clipped from V and 4 bases from J, the junction kept 15 bases outside the gene matches. Germline assignment: CDR1 WNHNN and CDR2 SYGVQD (reference sequence). The CDR3 coding sequence is TGCGCCAGCAGTCGATTTATCGGGCCCGCGGGAGCAGATACGCAGTATTTT. This encodes CASSRFIGPAGADTQYF.